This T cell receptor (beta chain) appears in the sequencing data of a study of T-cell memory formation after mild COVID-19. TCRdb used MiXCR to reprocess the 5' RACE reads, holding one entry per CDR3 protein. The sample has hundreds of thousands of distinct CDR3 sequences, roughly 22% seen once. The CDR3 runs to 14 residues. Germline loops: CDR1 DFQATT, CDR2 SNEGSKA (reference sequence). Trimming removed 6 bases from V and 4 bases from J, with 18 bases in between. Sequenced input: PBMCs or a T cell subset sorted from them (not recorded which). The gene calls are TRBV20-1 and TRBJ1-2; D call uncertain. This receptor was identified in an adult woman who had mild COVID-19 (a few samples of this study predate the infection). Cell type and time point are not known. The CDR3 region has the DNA TGCAGTGCCCCTAACACGGCGGTTATCTATGGCTACACCTTC. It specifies CSAPNTAVIYGYTF.